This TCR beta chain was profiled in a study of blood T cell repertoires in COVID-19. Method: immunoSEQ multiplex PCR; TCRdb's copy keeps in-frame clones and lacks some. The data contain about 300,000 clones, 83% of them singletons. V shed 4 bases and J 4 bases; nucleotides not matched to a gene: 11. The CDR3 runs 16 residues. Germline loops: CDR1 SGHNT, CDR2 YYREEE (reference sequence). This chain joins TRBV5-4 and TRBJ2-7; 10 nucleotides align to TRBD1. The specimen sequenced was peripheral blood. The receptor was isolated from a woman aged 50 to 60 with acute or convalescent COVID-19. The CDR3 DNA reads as TGTGCCAGCAGCCCAACCTCCGGGACAGGGGCATACGAGCAGTACTTC. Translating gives CASSPTSGTGAYEQYF.